One sample yielded the 17 T cell receptor beta chains listed below, sequenced in a study of T cell clonality in common variable immunodeficiency. Their recognized antigens are unknown. General study points: In common variable immunodeficiency, TCR beta chains reportedly carried fewer deletions and N-nucleotide insertions.

Repertoires were generated with immunoSEQ multiplex PCR, while TCRdb's copy carries only in-frame clones and drops some. The sample presents about 33,000 clones, none singletons. The sample consisted of peripheral blood mononuclear cells. All receptors come from a human donor with common variable immunodeficiency.

This clone has a count of ten or more. The read stops 3 residues short of the end of the CDR3; the missing end is completed from the germline J gene. The gene calls are TRBV19 and TRBJ1-4; 7 nucleotides align to TRBD1. The germline gives CDR1 LNHDA, CDR2 SQIVND (reference sequence). The CDR3 consists of 16 residues. V gave up 5 bases and J gave up 2 bases; unmatched junction bases: 8. CDR3 region: CASSPTGRGTNEKLFF. Partial CDR3 DNA: TGTGCCAGTAGTCCGACAGGGAGGGGGACTAATGAAAAA.

As to this clone: A junction end diverges from the germline sequence, so it may reflect a read error. The read gets to within 3 residues of the CDR3 end, and the germline J gene fills in the rest. The rearrangement uses TRBV18 and TRBJ1-1; 7 bases are a match to TRBD1. The CDR3 totals 12 residues. The germline V gene encodes CDR1 KGHSH and CDR2 LQKENI. Partial CDR3 DNA: TGTACCAGCTCACAGGGGCAGAATGAA. It codes for CTSSQGQNE. The full CDR3 protein is CTSSQGQNEAFF.

This clone was recorded a few times. The read terminates 3 residues ahead of where the CDR3 ends, so the germline J gene completes it. The same CDR3 can be traced to other DNA sequences in this sample. The chain recombines TRBV7-2 with TRBJ1-6, with 7 positions matching TRBD1. There are 14 residues in the CDR3. Germline V CDR1 and CDR2: SGHTA, FQGNSA. The V gene end was trimmed by 5 bases and the J gene end by 10 bases; junction bases not matched to a gene: 8. CDR3 residues: CASSLTGTGSPLHF. The covered CDR3 bases are TGTGCCAGCAGCCTGACAGGGACCGGGTCACCC.

This clone was detected a few times. From the germline J gene comes the end of the CDR3, since the read stops 3 residues before it. The V and J genes are TRBV7-3 and TRBJ2-3; 7 bases are shared with TRBD1. V was pared by 5 bases and J by 2 bases, with 7 bases of the junction left unmatched. CDR1 SGHTA and CDR2 FQGTGA come from the germline V gene. CDR3 length equals 15 residues. The CDR3 DNA, read in part, is TGTGCCAGCAGCCGGACAGGAAGCTTCACAGATACG. It codes for CASSRTGSFTDT. The full CDR3 protein reads CASSRTGSFTDTQYF.

As for this clone: With the read ending 3 residues before the CDR3 end, the germline J gene is used to fill in that end. The chain recombines TRBV6-2 or TRBV6-3 with TRBJ2-7, with 7 bases that match TRBD2. Trimming took 5 bases from V and 3 from J; bases not matched to a gene: 7. The CDR3 has 14 amino acids. The germline V gene encodes CDR1 MNHEY and CDR2 SVGEGT. The CDR3 spells CASSAATSFYEQYF. The sequenced part of the CDR3 DNA is TGTGCCAGCAGTGCTGCGACTAGCTTCTACGAG.

This clone was counted many times. The CDR3 is cut off 3 residues early in the read; its end comes from the germline J gene. The chain recombines TRBV5-1 with TRBJ2-5; 12 nucleotides match TRBD2. Germline V gene lookup returns CDR1 SGHRS and CDR2 YFSETQ. V was pared by 4 bases and J by 5 bases, with 9 bases of the junction left unmatched. The CDR3 is made up of 16 amino acids. CDR3 loop: CASSTGLAGKSETQYF. The CDR3 bases that were read are TGCGCCAGCAGCACCGGACTAGCGGGGAAGTCGGAGACC.

A word on this clone: The observed sequence ends 3 residues before the CDR3 terminus, with the missing tail filled in from the germline J gene. The gene calls are TRBV19 and TRBJ2-5; 9 bases agree with TRBD1. The CDR3 has 15 residues. Germline CDR1 is LNHDA and CDR2 is SQIVND (reference sequence). The V segment lost 5 bases and the J segment 5 bases; nucleotides outside the gene matches: 9. The sequenced CDR3 bases are TGTGCCAGTAGTCCAACACAGGGGGCGAAGGAGACC. It translates to CASSPTQGAKET. The whole CDR3 region reads CASSPTQGAKETQYF.

This clone occurred many times. CDR3 region: CASSIRTGFGEKLFF. Incomplete CDR3 DNA: TGTGCCAGCAGCATCCGGACAGGGTTTGGTGAAAAA. The V call is TRBV5-5, the J call TRBJ1-4, with 8 bases matching TRBD1. The read finishes 3 residues shy of the CDR3 end, and the germline J gene is used to complete it. The V and J ends lost 4 bases and 7 bases, in that order; junction bases with no gene match: 9. CDR1 and CDR2 from the germline V gene are SGHKS and YYEKEE (reference sequence). The CDR3 covers 15 residues.

This clone is deemed medium-sized (0.01 to 0.1%). The read ends 3 residues early relative to the CDR3; the germline J gene fills the gap. The chain couples TRBV18 to TRBJ1-1, with no clear D. V dropped 0 bases and J dropped 5 bases, with 10 bases sitting between them. The CDR3 consists of 14 residues. Per germline, CDR1 KGHSH and CDR2 LQKENI. This chain's CDR3 is CASSPPWAETEAFF. Incomplete CDR3 DNA: TGTGCCAGCTCACCACCGTGGGCTGAGACTGAA.

Concerning this clone itself: Read data end 3 residues before the CDR3 end; the end is taken from the germline J gene. This chain uses TRBV11-2 with TRBJ2-1, with TRBD1 identical over 9 bases. The length of the CDR3 is 15 residues. V lost 4 bases to trimming and J lost 6 bases; unmatched junction nucleotides: 7. CDR1 is SGHAT and CDR2 is FQNNGV in the germline V gene. This CDR3 is CASSSPGTGINEQFF. Incomplete CDR3 DNA: TGTGCCAGCAGCTCCCCCGGGACAGGGATCAATGAG.

This clone occurred a few times. The read stops 3 residues short of the end of the CDR3; the missing end is completed from the germline J gene. The chain is built from TRBV20-1 and TRBJ2-7, with D perhaps matching TRBD2 (6 bases). The V gene lost 0 bases and the J gene lost 2 bases, with 11 bases spanning the gap. The CDR3 covers 14 residues. Germline CDR1 and CDR2: DFQATT and SNEGSKA (reference sequence). CDR3 DNA (partial): TGCAGTGCTAGAGAGGGGGGTCTGCCCTACGAG. Encoded protein: CSAREGGLPYE. The entire CDR3 is CSAREGGLPYEQYF.

This clone counts as medium-sized (0.01 to 0.1%). The CDR3 end lies 3 residues beyond the end of the read and is filled in from the germline J gene. Additional DNA sequences in this sample encode the identical CDR3. The J gene is TRBJ1-2, the V gene TRBV2; TRBD1 agrees at 10 bases. V dropped 3 bases and J dropped 5; count of bases not matched to a gene: 18. Germline assignment: CDR1 SNHLY and CDR2 FYNNEI. This CDR3 is 19 amino acids long. This CDR3 reads CASSESLVDRGQLGYGYTF. The part of the CDR3 DNA that was read is TGTGCCAGCAGTGAGAGCTTGGTCGACAGGGGGCAACTTGGTTATGGC. Filled out from reference TRBV2 and TRBJ1-2, the complete variable domain reads EPEVTQTPSHQVTQMGQEVILRCVPISNHLYFYWYRQILGQKVEFLVSFYNNEISEKSEIFDDQFSVERPDGSNFTLKIRSTKLEDSAMYFCASSESLVDRGQLGYGYTFGSGTRLTVV.

This clone occurred a few times. Coverage ceases 3 residues before the CDR3 finishes, and the germline J gene fills in the end. This chain uses TRBV2 with TRBJ1-2, with 11 positions matching TRBD1. The CDR3 is 14 amino acids. V lost 4 bases to trimming and J lost 4 bases; unmatched junction nucleotides: 2. The germline V gene has CDR1 SNHLY and CDR2 FYNNEI. Incomplete CDR3 DNA: TGTGCCAGCAGTGGGGGACAGGGGGTCTATGGC. It yields the protein CASSGGQGVYG. The complete CDR3 reads CASSGGQGVYGYTF.

Worth noting for this clone: An end of the junction does not agree with germline; a read error may underlie this. The read terminates 3 residues before the CDR3 end, so the remaining end is supplied by the germline J gene. The rearrangement links TRBV19 to TRBJ1-6; D remains ambiguous. Germline CDR1 is LNHDA and CDR2 is SQIVND (reference sequence). The CDR3 is made up of 16 amino acids. CDR3 protein: CASSIGKRSYKSPLHF. The part of the CDR3 DNA that was read is TGTGCCAGTAGTATAGGGAAGCGCTCCTATAAGTCACCC. The whole variable domain, remainder taken from reference TRBV19 and TRBJ1-6, is DGGITQSPKYLFRKEGQNVTLSCEQNLNHDAMYWYRQDPGQGLRLIYYSQIVNDFQKGDIAEGYSVSREKKESFPLTVTSAQKNPTAFYLCASSIGKRSYKSPLHFGNGTRLTVT.

This clone came up a few times. The CDR3 extends 3 residues past the end of the read, so its final part is completed from the germline J gene. The genes are TRBV7-3 and TRBJ2-5; TRBD2 matches 8 bases. V gave up 4 bases and J gave up 2 bases; unmatched junction bases: 6. The CDR3 runs 15 residues. Per the germline V gene, CDR1 is SGHTA and CDR2 is FQGTGA. The CDR3 here is CASSSSGQLQETQYF. The sequenced part of the CDR3 DNA is TGTGCCAGCAGCTCTAGCGGGCAGTTACAAGAGACC.

As concerns this clone: At one end, the junction sequence differs from germline, possibly due to a read error. Read data end 3 residues before the CDR3 end; the end is taken from the germline J gene. This chain joins TRBV19 and TRBJ1-6; D uncertain. The CDR3 sequence is 16 residues long. CDR1 and CDR2 (germline): LNHDA, SQIVND (reference sequence). The CDR3 loop is CASSIEPLGDKSPLHF. The sequenced part of the CDR3 DNA is TGTGCCAGTAGTATAGAACCCCTGGGCGATAAGTCACCC.

This clone was seen at least ten times. The DNA ends 3 residues before the CDR3 does, and the rest of the CDR3 is filled in from the germline J gene. The chain combines TRBV29-1 with TRBJ2-1, with D perhaps matching TRBD1 (5 bases). Germline CDR1 SQVTM, CDR2 ANQGSEA. The CDR3 has 13 residues. The ends were cut back, 7 bases at V and 3 bases at J, with 13 bases in the middle. The CDR3 region is CSAETDGYNEQFF. The covered CDR3 bases are TGCAGCGCTGAGACAGACGGCTACAATGAG.